These 7 T cell receptor beta chains came from one sample sequenced in a study of cytomegalovirus exposure and HLA in healthy donors. Produced via immunoSEQ multiplex PCR; TCRdb's table is partial and in-frame only. The repertoire holds about 280,000 clones, with approximately 87% as singletons. The sequencing input was PBMCs. Receptors were obtained from a woman between 18 and 29 years old in good health and CMV-seronegative.

This sequence joins TRBV2 and TRBJ2-1; D call uncertain. V lost 3 bases and J 3 bases, leaving 6 bases between the germline ends. Germline CDR1 SNHLY, CDR2 FYNNEI. The CDR3 extends over 13 amino acids. CDR3 loop: CASSDRIYNEQFF. In DNA, the CDR3 is TGTGCCAGCAGTGACAGAATCTACAATGAGCAGTTCTTC.

The chain joins TRBV2 to TRBJ2-2; 7 nucleotides align to TRBD1. Germline V gives CDR1 SNHLY, CDR2 FYNNEI. The CDR3 covers 15 residues. The junction had 5 bases not matched to a gene; V was cut back by 6 bases and J by 1 base. The DNA of the CDR3 is TGTGCCAGCAGGACGGGACAGCTGAACACCGGGGAGCTGTTTTTT. Translation: CASRTGQLNTGELFF.

The CDR3, as DNA: TGTGCCATGCGAGGGGCTAGCGGTAGCCCTCGGCAGTACTTC. It encodes CAMRGASGSPRQYF. The genes are TRBV10-3 and TRBJ2-7; 7 bases are shared with TRBD2. There are 14 residues in the CDR3. V shed 9 bases and J 9 bases; nucleotides not matched to a gene: 17. Germline V CDR1 and CDR2: ENHRY, SYGVKD.

This sequence joins TRBV27 and TRBJ2-7; 9 bases align to TRBD2. Germline trimming cut 2 bases from V and 4 bases from J; bases unmatched to any gene: 3. The CDR3 runs to 14 residues. The germline gives CDR1 MNHEY, CDR2 SMNVEV (reference sequence). The chain's CDR3 is CASSLASGTYEQYF. The CDR3 nucleotides are TGTGCCAGCAGTTTAGCTAGCGGGACTTACGAGCAGTACTTC.

The chain links TRBV29-1 to TRBJ2-3; 10 bases align to TRBD2. J gave up 0 bases and V 7 bases, and 7 bases lay outside the gene matches. The germline V gene encodes CDR1 SQVTM and CDR2 ANQGSEA. The CDR3 extends over 15 amino acids. In DNA form, the CDR3 reads TGCAGCGCCTCACCGACTAGCGGGAGCACAGATACGCAGTATTTT. Translating gives CSASPTSGSTDTQYF.

This sequence joins TRBV6-6 and TRBJ1-6, with a weak D call TRBD1 (6 bases). Germline V gene data show CDR1 as MNHNY and CDR2 as SVGAGI (reference sequence). The CDR3 consists of 14 residues. The V and J ends lost 6 bases and 10 bases respectively, with 16 bases between them. The CDR3 DNA reads as TGTGCCAGCAGAAACACAGGGTATACCTCACCCCTCCACTTT. Amino acids: CASRNTGYTSPLHF.

The table lists this clone with a few counts. The V and J genes are TRBV9 and TRBJ1-3; no definite D call. CDR1 and CDR2 from the germline V gene are SGDLS and YYNGEE. The CDR3 extends over 11 amino acids. V gave up 4 bases and J gave up 6 bases, with 5 bases separating them. The CDR3 DNA reads TGTGCCAGCAGCTCCTTAAACACCATATATTTT. Translation: CASSSLNTIYF. The complete variable domain, with remaining parts taken from reference TRBV9 and TRBJ1-3, reads DSGVTQTPKHLITATGQRVTLRCSPRSGDLSVYWYQQSLDQGLQFLIQYYNGEERAKGNILERFSAQQFPDLHSELNLSSLELGDSALYFCASSSLNTIYFGEGSWLTVV.